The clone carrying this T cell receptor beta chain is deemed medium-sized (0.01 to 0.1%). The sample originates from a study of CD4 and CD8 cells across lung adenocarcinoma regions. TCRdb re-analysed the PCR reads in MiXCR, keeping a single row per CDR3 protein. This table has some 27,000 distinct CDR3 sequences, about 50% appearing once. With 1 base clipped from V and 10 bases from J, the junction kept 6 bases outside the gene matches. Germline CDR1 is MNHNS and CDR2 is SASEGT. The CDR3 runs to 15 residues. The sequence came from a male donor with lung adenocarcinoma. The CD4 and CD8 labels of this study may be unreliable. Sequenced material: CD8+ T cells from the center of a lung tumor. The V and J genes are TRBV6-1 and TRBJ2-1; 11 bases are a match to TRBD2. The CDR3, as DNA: TGTGCCAGCAGTGAAGAGACTAGCGGGATATGGGAGCAGTTCTTC. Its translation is CASSEETSGIWEQFF.